Following are 25 T cell receptor beta chains from one sample sequenced in a study of blood T cell repertoires in COVID-19. TCRdb's table, derived via immunoSEQ multiplex PCR, lists solely in-frame clones and lacks some. The sample lists about 87,000 clones, about 71% occurring once. The material sequenced was peripheral blood. The receptors come from a woman aged 50 to 60 with acute or convalescent COVID-19.

V and J are TRBV6-5 and TRBJ2-7; 9 bases fit TRBD1. This CDR3 comprises 12 residues. J gave up 9 bases and V 10 bases, and 10 bases lay outside the gene matches. Germline V lookup: CDR1 MNHEY, CDR2 SVGAGI. CDR3 sequence (DNA): TGTGCCACCGGGACAGGGAAAGTTTTGCAGTACTTC. Its protein is CATGTGKVLQYF.

The V gene is TRBV7-9, the J gene TRBJ2-7; D possibly corresponds to TRBD1 (7 bases). The germline gives CDR1 SEHNR, CDR2 FQNEAQ (reference sequence). V lost 5 bases to trimming and J lost 4 bases, with 12 bases between them. The CDR3 contains 13 residues. CDR3 coding DNA: TGTGCCAGCAGCCCTCCAGGGGGGTACGAGCAGTACTTC. This translates into CASSPPGGYEQYF.

This clone came up many times. J is TRBJ2-3 and V is TRBV11-2; TRBD1 might be the D (5 bases). The CDR3 contains 15 residues. The germline gives CDR1 SGHAT, CDR2 FQNNGV. Trimming pared 8 bases from V and 2 bases from J, leaving 17 bases between. The CDR3 DNA sequence: TGTGCCAGCGCAGAGTGGGGCAGGGTCACAGATACGCAGTATTTT. This translates into CASAEWGRVTDTQYF.

The chain combines TRBV15 with TRBJ2-3, with TRBD1 matching 10 bases. The CDR3 spans 16 residues. J lost 2 bases, V lost 5 bases, and 7 bases had no gene match. Germline CDR1 reads LNHNV; CDR2 reads YYDKDF (reference sequence). Written as DNA, the CDR3 is TGTGCCACCAGCGCCTACGGGACAGGGGTCACAGATACGCAGTATTTT. Its translation: CATSAYGTGVTDTQYF.

V usage is TRBV12-3 or TRBV12-4 and J usage is TRBJ1-2; D is uncertain. The CDR3 has 11 residues. The V and J ends lost 4 bases and 8 bases respectively, with 8 bases between them. The CDR3 nucleotides read TGTGCCAGCAGTTCCAGGTTCGGCTACACCTTC. It codes for CASSSRFGYTF.

The chain is built from TRBV18 and TRBJ2-3; no firm D call. This CDR3 contains 12 residues. Germline CDR1 is KGHSH and CDR2 is LQKENI. Trimming took off 5 bases at V and 1 base at J, with 4 bases between the two ends. CDR3 sequence reads: CASSGRTDTQYF. The CDR3 bases are TGTGCCAGCTCAGGGCGCACAGATACGCAGTATTTT. Complete variable domain (other parts from reference TRBV18 and TRBJ2-3): NAGVMQNPRHLVRRRGQEARLRCSPMKGHSHVYWYRQLPEEGLKFMVYLQKENIIDESGMPKERFSAEFPKEGPSILRIQQVVRGDSAAYFCASSGRTDTQYFGPGTRLTVL.

The chain is built from TRBV28 and TRBJ1-5, with D perhaps matching TRBD1 (6 bases). V was clipped by 6 bases and J by 7 bases, with 19 bases between them. Germline lookup yields CDR1 MDHEN and CDR2 SYDVKM. This CDR3 is built from 15 residues. The CDR3 sequence is CASRKGGGSYQPQHF. The CDR3 nucleotides read TGTGCCAGCAGGAAAGGGGGGGGGAGCTACCAGCCCCAGCATTTT.

This clone came up a few times. The CDR3 loop reads CASSSSGTGVYQPQHF. The CDR3 nucleotides read TGTGCCAGCAGCTCTTCCGGGACAGGCGTCTATCAGCCCCAGCATTTT. The chain couples TRBV5-6 to TRBJ1-5; 8 bases map to TRBD1. Germline V gene sequence: CDR1 SGHDT, CDR2 YYEEEE. The CDR3 spans 16 residues. Unmatched junction bases numbered 10, after V lost 3 bases and J lost 5 bases.

The genes are TRBV3-1 (or the pseudogene TRBV3-2) and TRBJ2-1; 12 nucleotides line up with TRBD2. V gave up 2 bases and J gave up 7 bases; unmatched junction bases: 12. The CDR3 has 18 residues. Germline V gives CDR1 LGHDT, CDR2 YNNKEL (reference sequence). CDR3 in amino acids: CASSQTRPLAGGLNEQFF. The CDR3 DNA reads as TGTGCCAGCAGCCAAACCCGACCGCTAGCGGGGGGGCTAAATGAGCAGTTCTTC.

This clone was seen only once. The chain carries TRBV25-1 and TRBJ2-5; TRBD1 matches 9 bases. Trimming at V came to 3 bases and at J to 5 bases, leaving 7 bases not matched to a gene. CDR1 MGHDK and CDR2 SYGVNS come from the germline V gene. The CDR3 is 15 residues long. CDR3 residues: CASSDGTGWGETQYF. In DNA form, the CDR3 reads TGTGCCAGCAGTGACGGGACAGGGTGGGGGGAGACCCAGTACTTC.

The CDR3: CASSFWTGDYGYTF. The CDR3 DNA sequence: TGTGCCAGTAGTTTCTGGACAGGGGACTATGGCTACACCTTC. The rearrangement uses TRBV19 and TRBJ1-2; 9 nucleotides align to TRBD1. CDR1 is LNHDA, CDR2 SQIVND, per germline (reference sequence). The V and J ends lost 5 bases and 3 bases, in that order; junction bases with no gene match: 4. CDR3 length: 14 amino acids.

The rearrangement uses TRBV28 and TRBJ2-5, with D perhaps TRBD1 (7 bases). Germline CDR1 reads MDHEN; CDR2 reads SYDVKM. Deletions cut 3 bases from V and 1 base from J, with 12 bases between. This CDR3 is 15 amino acids long. The DNA for the CDR3 is TGTGCCAGCAGTTTGACAGGGACTCTCCAAGAGACCCAGTACTTC. This codes for CASSLTGTLQETQYF.

The rearrangement uses TRBV6-5 and TRBJ2-5; TRBD1 aligns across 8 bases. There are 13 residues in the CDR3. The V segment lost 7 bases and the J segment 3 bases; nucleotides outside the gene matches: 4. Germline V gives CDR1 MNHEY, CDR2 SVGAGI. In DNA form, the CDR3 reads TGTGCCAGCACCCAGGGGGCCAAAGAGACCCAGTACTTC. This translates into CASTQGAKETQYF.

The chain couples TRBV30 to TRBJ1-3, with TRBD1 identical over 12 bases. The CDR3 spans 16 residues. Per germline, CDR1 GTSNPN and CDR2 SVGIG (reference sequence). The J segment lost 4 bases and the V segment lost 3 bases, leaving 7 bases of the junction unmatched. CDR3 sequence: CAWRWDRGRKGNTIYF. The CDR3 DNA sequence: TGTGCCTGGAGGTGGGACAGGGGGCGGAAAGGAAACACCATATATTTT.

The J gene is TRBJ1-2, the V gene TRBV5-1; no firm D call. Germline V gene lookup returns CDR1 SGHRS and CDR2 YFSETQ. The CDR3 loop spans 15 amino acids. V lost 4 bases, J lost 2 bases, and 15 bases lay in between. In DNA, the CDR3 is TGCGCCAGCAGCCCCGACCGAGGGCCGAACTATGGCTACACCTTC. This encodes CASSPDRGPNYGYTF.

This chain uses TRBV3-1 (or the pseudogene TRBV3-2) with TRBJ2-5; 7 bases line up with TRBD1. The CDR3 consists of 14 residues. Unmatched junction bases numbered 13, after V lost 7 bases and J lost 8 bases. Germline loops: CDR1 LGHDT, CDR2 YNNKEL (reference sequence). CDR3: CASTRGTSGITQYF. The CDR3 coding sequence is TGTGCCAGCACCAGGGGGACATCGGGAATCACCCAGTACTTC.

The chain couples TRBV5-1 to TRBJ1-6; 7 positions agree with TRBD1. In germline, CDR1 is SGHRS, CDR2 YFSETQ. CDR3 length: 15 residues. V was clipped by 4 bases and J by 10 bases; unmatched bases: 11. For the CDR3, the DNA is TGCGCCAGCAGCCTGACAGGGTCGGAGGGCTCACCCCTCCACTTT. As protein: CASSLTGSEGSPLHF.

The V gene is TRBV28, the J gene TRBJ1-2; TRBD1 matches at 8 bases. With 8 bases clipped from V and 8 bases from J, the junction kept 19 bases outside the gene matches. The CDR3 loop spans 16 amino acids. CDR1 MDHEN and CDR2 SYDVKM come from the germline V gene. CDR3 sequence: CASCSTGAAFFSGYTF. The CDR3 DNA follows: TGTGCCAGCTGCTCGACAGGGGCCGCCTTTTTTTCCGGCTACACCTTC.

The chain is built from TRBV6-5 and TRBJ2-5; 7 nucleotides align to TRBD1. The CDR3 contains 16 residues. Germline CDR1 MNHEY, CDR2 SVGAGI. J was trimmed by 4 bases and V by 0 bases; bases with no gene match: 8. The CDR3: CASSYSDRVGVETQYF. CDR3 nucleotides: TGTGCCAGCAGTTACTCCGACAGGGTAGGGGTAGAGACCCAGTACTTC.

The rearrangement joins TRBV6-2 or TRBV6-3 to TRBJ1-6; D is perhaps TRBD1 (5 bases). The CDR3 has 11 amino acids. Trimming shortened V by 4 bases and J by 13 bases, and 8 bases separated the two germline ends. Germline CDR1 and CDR2: MNHEY and SVGEGT. Here the CDR3 DNA reads TGTGCCAGCAGTTCTCCAGGGCCCCTCCACTTT. As protein: CASSSPGPLHF.

This chain uses TRBV7-2 with TRBJ1-2, with D possibly TRBD1 on 6 matching bases. This CDR3 contains 13 residues. The germline CDR1 and CDR2 sequences are SGHTA and FQGNSA. Trimming stripped 6 bases from V and 9 bases from J, with 17 bases between. CDR3 sequence: CASSNPGGPSYTF. CDR3 coding DNA: TGTGCCAGCAGTAATCCCGGGGGGCCTAGCTACACCTTC.

The chain links TRBV5-6 to TRBJ1-5; TRBD1 matches 7 bases. Germline V CDR1 and CDR2: SGHDT, YYEEEE. V shed 3 bases, J shed 0 bases, and the junction held 9 bases outside the gene matches. The CDR3 is made up of 17 amino acids. The CDR3 DNA reads as TGTGCCAGCAGCTCGACAGGGAGAGGGTATAGCAATCAGCCCCAGCATTTT. Encoded protein: CASSSTGRGYSNQPQHF.

V is TRBV6-5 and J is TRBJ1-2; 9 bases line up with TRBD1. CDR1 is MNHEY, CDR2 SVGAGI, per germline. The junction had 8 bases not matched to a gene; V was cut back by 4 bases and J by 8 bases. This CDR3 has 14 residues. CDR3 bases: TGTGCCAGCAGTTGGGGACAGGGAAGCGAAGGCTACACCTTC. Protein: CASSWGQGSEGYTF.

The CDR3 protein is CASSGRSGLSRGGEQFF. CDR3 in DNA: TGTGCCAGCAGTGGCAGGTCGGGACTATCTCGGGGTGGTGAGCAGTTCTTC. The rearrangement joins TRBV6-1 to TRBJ2-1; TRBD2 matches at 7 bases. Unmatched junction bases numbered 18, after V lost 4 bases and J lost 9 bases. This CDR3 is built from 17 residues. Per the germline V gene, CDR1 is MNHNS and CDR2 is SASEGT.

In the case of this clone: The same CDR3 arises from other DNA sequences in this sample as well. The J gene is TRBJ1-2, the V gene TRBV2, with D maybe TRBD1 (6 bases). V was clipped by 4 bases and J by 1 base, with 7 bases between them. Germline CDR1 and CDR2: SNHLY and FYNNEI. This CDR3 spans 13 amino acids. The CDR3: CASSADSNYGYTF. The CDR3 bases are TGTGCCAGCAGTGCGGACAGTAACTATGGCTACACCTTC.